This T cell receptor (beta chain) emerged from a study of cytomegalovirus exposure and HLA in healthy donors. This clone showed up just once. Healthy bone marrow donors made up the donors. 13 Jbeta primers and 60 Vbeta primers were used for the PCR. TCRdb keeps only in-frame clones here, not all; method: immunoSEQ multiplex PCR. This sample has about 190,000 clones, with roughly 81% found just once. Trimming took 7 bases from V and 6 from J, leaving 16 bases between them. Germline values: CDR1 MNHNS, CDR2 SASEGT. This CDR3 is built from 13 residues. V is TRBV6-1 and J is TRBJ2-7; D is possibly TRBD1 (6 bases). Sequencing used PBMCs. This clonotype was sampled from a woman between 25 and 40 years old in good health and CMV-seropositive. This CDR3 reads CASTPRGDPEQYF. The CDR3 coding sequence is TGTGCCAGCACCCCCAGGGGCGACCCCGAGCAGTACTTC.